The next 20 T cell receptor beta chains were all read from a single sample in a study of T cell repertoires in cytomegalovirus infection. The antigens these receptors bind are not known. One entry per CDR3 protein, called by TCRdb with MiXCR from the reads. The profile shows 100,000 or so distinct CDR3 sequences, 25% to 30% of them singletons. Sequenced material: CD8+ T cells from cultured PBMCs, taken from culture after CMV antigen stimulation. The origin of the receptors is a human donor in good health (CMV status not recorded). Some clones in this sample may be carry-over from other donors' samples.

This clonotype was counted only a few times. The chain joins TRBV4-2 to TRBJ2-1; a possible D gene is TRBD1 (6 bases). The CDR3 has 15 residues. V shed 3 bases and J shed 2 bases, with 11 bases lying between them. Germline assignment: CDR1 LGHNA and CDR2 YNFKEQ. The CDR3 sequence: CASSQDSSAYNEQFF. CDR3 DNA sequence: TGTGCCAGCAGCCAGGACAGTAGTGCCTACAATGAGCAGTTCTTC.

The chain has TRBV7-8 and TRBJ2-3, with a weak D call TRBD2 (5 bases). The V gene lost 3 bases and the J gene lost 6 bases, with 16 bases spanning the gap. The CDR3 has 15 residues. Germline CDR1 is SGHVS and CDR2 is FQNEAQ. CDR3: CASSFGENGGDTQYF. CDR3 bases: TGTGCCAGCAGCTTTGGCGAGAACGGCGGGGATACGCAGTATTTT.

This clonotype was picked up a small number of times. V and J are TRBV7-2 and TRBJ2-7, with a weak D call TRBD1 (6 bases). Trimming removed 4 bases from V and 1 base from J, with 11 bases in between. Germline V gene lookup returns CDR1 SGHTA and CDR2 FQGNSA. The CDR3 runs 14 residues. The CDR3 DNA sequence: TGTGCCAGCAGCTCCACACAGGGTTCCTACGAGCAGTACTTC. Translated: CASSSTQGSYEQYF.

This chain links TRBV12-3 or TRBV12-4 with TRBJ1-2, with 9 bases that match TRBD1. The CDR3 is 16 amino acids. Trimming removed 3 bases from V and 4 bases from J; junction bases left unmatched: 9. The CDR3 DNA reads TGTGCCAGCAGTTTTGAGGACAGGGGTCGGAGCTATGGCTACACCTTC. Translating gives CASSFEDRGRSYGYTF.

This clonotype was recorded many times. The genes are TRBV19 and TRBJ2-2; D is undetermined. V was shortened by 4 bases and J by 2 bases, with 14 bases between the two germline ends. The length of the CDR3 is 16 residues. CDR1 and CDR2 (germline): LNHDA, SQIVND (reference sequence). The DNA of the CDR3 is TGTGCCAGTAGTAGGGATTCGTGGCCCAACACCGGGGAGCTGTTTTTT. Amino acids: CASSRDSWPNTGELFF.

A single count supports this clonotype. The chain uses TRBV3-1 and TRBJ2-3; 12 bases are shared with TRBD2. The CDR3 spans 17 residues. Germline V gene sequence: CDR1 LGHDT, CDR2 YNNKEL (reference sequence). The J segment lost 5 bases and the V segment lost 5 bases, leaving 11 bases of the junction unmatched. The CDR3 here is CASSWGPSGGAEDTQYF. CDR3 nucleotides: TGTGCCAGCAGCTGGGGCCCTAGCGGGGGGGCCGAAGATACGCAGTATTTT.

The chain joins TRBV7-9 to TRBJ2-1; perhaps D is TRBD1 or TRBD2 (6 bases each). CDR1 SEHNR and CDR2 FQNEAQ come from the germline V gene (reference sequence). Trimming shortened V by 5 bases and J by 4 bases, and 24 bases separated the two germline ends. The CDR3 length is 18 residues. CDR3 bases: TGTGCCAGCAGCACTATTAGGGGGGCCGGGGCAAAATACAATGAGCAGTTCTTC. This codes for CASSTIRGAGAKYNEQFF.

This clonotype was observed many times. The chain links TRBV6-5 to TRBJ1-1; no clear D. The CDR3 has 13 amino acids. In germline, CDR1 is MNHEY, CDR2 SVGAGI. With 1 base removed from V and 3 bases from J, the gap between germline ends came to 6 bases. In DNA, the CDR3 is TGTGCCAGCAGTTACTTCTTTGACACTGAAGCTTTCTTT. Amino acids: CASSYFFDTEAFF.

The chain is built from TRBV2 and TRBJ2-3; D may be TRBD2 (6 bases). The V end was cut by 5 bases, the J end by 7 bases, with 13 bases between. The CDR3 contains 13 residues. Germline assignment: CDR1 SNHLY and CDR2 FYNNEI. CDR3 protein: CASSPPRTNTQYF. The DNA of the CDR3 is TGTGCCAGCAGTCCCCCCCGGACTAATACGCAGTATTTT. Variable domain in full (rest from reference TRBV2 and TRBJ2-3): EPEVTQTPSHQVTQMGQEVILRCVPISNHLYFYWYRQILGQKVEFLVSFYNNEISEKSEIFDDQFSVERPDGSNFTLKIRSTKLEDSAMYFCASSPPRTNTQYFGPGTRLTVL.

The V call is TRBV29-1, the J call TRBJ2-2, with TRBD2 matching over 8 bases. Germline V gene sequence: CDR1 SQVTM, CDR2 ANQGSEA. The CDR3 is 15 amino acids. The ends lost 3 bases at V and 6 bases at J; junction bases unmatched: 9. The DNA of the CDR3 is TGCAGCGTTGAGCTTTTAACAGCGGGGGCCGGGGAGCTGTTTTTT. Translation: CSVELLTAGAGELFF.

The chain uses TRBV5-4 and TRBJ2-5, with 8 bases identical to TRBD2. The CDR3 length is 17 residues. V shed 4 bases and J 5 bases; nucleotides not matched to a gene: 16. Germline CDR1 SGHNT, CDR2 YYREEE (reference sequence). CDR3 coding DNA: TGTGCCAGCAGCCCCGGGACTAGGGGTCCCGTTCTGGAGACCCAGTACTTC. The encoded protein is CASSPGTRGPVLETQYF.

This clonotype was counted only a few times. This chain connects TRBV7-9 to TRBJ1-1, with 7 nucleotides matching TRBD1. The V gene's germline CDR1 is SEHNR and CDR2 FQNEAQ (reference sequence). The CDR3 length is 11 residues. V shed 8 bases, J shed 6 bases, and the junction held 3 bases outside the gene matches. The CDR3 loop is CASRQGAEAFF. CDR3 in DNA: TGTGCCAGCCGACAGGGCGCTGAAGCTTTCTTT.

This clonotype was seen repeatedly, ten times or more. The chain has TRBV4-1 and TRBJ1-5; TRBD1 agrees at 9 bases. The CDR3 consists of 14 residues. The germline V gene encodes CDR1 MGHRA and CDR2 YSYEKL. V was clipped by 0 bases and J by 6 bases; unmatched bases: 0. For the CDR3, the DNA is TGCGCCAGCAGCCAAGAGGACAGGGGTCAGCCCCAGCATTTT. This sequence encodes CASSQEDRGQPQHF.

There are a few counts of this clonotype. The chain is built from TRBV6-2 or TRBV6-3 and TRBJ1-1; D is perhaps TRBD1 (5 bases). The CDR3 runs 16 residues. In germline, CDR1 is MNHEY, CDR2 SVGEGT. V lost 0 bases, J lost 0 bases, and 11 bases lay in between. The CDR3 sequence: CASSYSRQSMNTEAFF. CDR3 bases: TGTGCCAGCAGTTACTCACGACAGAGTATGAACACTGAAGCTTTCTTT.

The rearrangement uses TRBV20-1 and TRBJ2-7, with 7 positions matching TRBD2. Germline V CDR1 and CDR2: DFQATT, SNEGSKA (reference sequence). V gave up 0 bases and J gave up 4 bases; unmatched junction bases: 12. This CDR3 region has 16 residues. The CDR3 sequence: CSARERGGGRPYEQYF. In DNA form, the CDR3 reads TGCAGTGCTAGAGAACGGGGCGGGGGACGTCCTTACGAGCAGTACTTC.

This clonotype was detected ten times or more. The rearrangement joins TRBV12-3 or TRBV12-4 to TRBJ2-7; D is perhaps TRBD2 (5 bases). CDR3 length: 13 residues. V was trimmed by 2 bases and J by 2 bases, leaving 7 bases between them. In nucleotides, the CDR3 is TGTGCCAGCAGTTTACCGGGGACCTACGAGCAGTACTTC. Protein: CASSLPGTYEQYF.

The sample holds a few counts of this clonotype. The V and J genes are TRBV28 and TRBJ1-5; tentative D call: TRBD1 (5 bases). There are 17 residues in the CDR3. V dropped 0 bases and J dropped 2 bases, with 14 bases sitting between them. The germline V gene encodes CDR1 MDHEN and CDR2 SYDVKM. The CDR3 nucleotides read TGTGCCAGCAGTTTATGGGGGGTTGGTGAGGGCAATCAGCCCCAGCATTTT. Protein: CASSLWGVGEGNQPQHF.

Many counts were recorded for this clonotype. V is TRBV7-6 and J is TRBJ2-4, with 9 positions matching TRBD1. The V and J ends lost 5 bases and 0 bases, in that order; junction bases with no gene match: 5. There are 16 residues in the CDR3. Germline CDR1 is SGHVS and CDR2 is FNYEAQ. The CDR3 loop reads CASSPGQGLAKNIQYF. CDR3 DNA: TGTGCCAGCAGCCCGGGACAGGGATTAGCCAAAAACATTCAGTACTTC.

The rearrangement links TRBV7-9 to TRBJ2-7, with 7 nucleotides matching TRBD2. Germline V gives CDR1 SEHNR, CDR2 FQNEAQ (reference sequence). CDR3 length equals 18 residues. V lost 5 bases to trimming and J lost 2 bases; unmatched junction nucleotides: 18. CDR3 nucleotide sequence: TGTGCCAGCAGCCTGGGGGGGTCCCAGGGCGATTGGACCTACGAGCAGTACTTC. This translates into CASSLGGSQGDWTYEQYF.

The V and J genes are TRBV20-1 and TRBJ2-1; tentative D call: TRBD2 (5 bases). The length of the CDR3 is 17 residues. V shed 0 bases and J shed 0 bases, with 15 bases lying between them. Germline V gene sequence: CDR1 DFQATT, CDR2 SNEGSKA (reference sequence). The CDR3 here is CSARDHLAKSSYNEQFF. As DNA, the CDR3 is TGCAGTGCTAGAGATCACCTAGCTAAGAGCTCCTACAATGAGCAGTTCTTC.